This TCR beta chain was identified in a study of blood T cell repertoires in COVID-19. Study details: From T cells, B-cell-depleted T cells, or PBMCs came the material, which was cDNA or gDNA.

Germline V gene lookup returns CDR1 SGHRS and CDR2 YFSETQ. This CDR3 region has 16 residues. V trimming: 0 bases; J trimming: 0 bases; junction bases outside the gene matches: 3. Methods used by the authors: The authors estimated nucleated cell counts from reference gene primer amplification. Sequencing used immunoSEQ multiplex PCR; TCRdb keeps in-frame clones, though not all of them. The DNA was the basis for D and trimming; V, J and clone size are from that table. The sample has 150,000 or so clones, roughly 88% seen once. Sequencing was done on a sample of peripheral blood. This TCR came from a man in his fifties or sixties with COVID-19, enrolled during active disease. The chain is built from TRBV5-1 and TRBJ1-1; 9 bases are shared with TRBD1. DNA of the CDR3: TGCGCCAGCAGCTTGGGGGGGACAGGGATGAACACTGAAGCTTTCTTT. It translates to CASSLGGTGMNTEAFF.